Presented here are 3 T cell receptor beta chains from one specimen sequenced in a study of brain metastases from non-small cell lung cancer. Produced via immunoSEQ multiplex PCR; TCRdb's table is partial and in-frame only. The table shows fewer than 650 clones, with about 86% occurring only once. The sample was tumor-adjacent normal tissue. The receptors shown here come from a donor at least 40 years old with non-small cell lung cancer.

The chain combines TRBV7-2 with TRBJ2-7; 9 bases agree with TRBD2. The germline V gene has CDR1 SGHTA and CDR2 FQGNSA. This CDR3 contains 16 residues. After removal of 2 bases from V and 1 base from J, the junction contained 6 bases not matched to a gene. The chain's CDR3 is CASSLSGGGVSYEQYF. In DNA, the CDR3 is TGTGCCAGCAGCTTATCCGGCGGGGGGGTTTCCTACGAGCAGTACTTC.

The CDR3, as DNA: TGTGCCAGCAGCCCCCGGACAGGGGGTTCCTACGAGCAGTACTTC. Translated, it gives CASSPRTGGSYEQYF. This chain links TRBV7-2 with TRBJ2-7, with TRBD1 matching 10 bases. CDR1 and CDR2 (germline): SGHTA, FQGNSA. The CDR3 runs 15 residues. Germline trimming cut 5 bases from V and 1 base from J; bases unmatched to any gene: 5.

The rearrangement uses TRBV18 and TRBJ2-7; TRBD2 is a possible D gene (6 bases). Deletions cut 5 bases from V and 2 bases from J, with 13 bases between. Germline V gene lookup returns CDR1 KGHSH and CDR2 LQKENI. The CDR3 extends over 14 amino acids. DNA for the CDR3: TGTGCCAGCTCAAAAGAGGGAGGCACCTACGAGCAGTACTTC. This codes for CASSKEGGTYEQYF.